What follows is one T cell receptor beta chain and its context. The data were obtained in a study of regulatory T cells in long-lasting Graves disease. Deletions cut 0 bases from V and 0 bases from J, with 7 bases between. Germline values: CDR1 LGHNA, CDR2 YSLEER. This CDR3 contains 15 residues. Stated time point: newly diagnosed GD, antithyroid drugs for less than 3 months. Scientists built the TCR library using RNA that was extracted from PBMCs. The diagnosis of Graves' disease used American Thyroid Association guidelines. Assembly of TCR beta libraries relied on iRepertoire HTBI primers together with Arm-PCR of CDR3 regions. TCRdb re-analysed the multiplex PCR reads in MiXCR, keeping a single row per CDR3 protein. The data contain roughly 560,000 distinct CDR3 sequences, around 13% of them singletons. The same sample was also used in a study of T cells in Graves' hyperthyroidism and ophthalmopathy.

V is TRBV4-3 and J is TRBJ2-3; D not certain. This clonotype originated in a woman in her 30s with Graves disease. The specimen comprised peripheral blood mononuclear cells (PBMCs), sampled at new diagnosis, from a patient treated with antithyroid drugs. Written as DNA, the CDR3 is TGCGCCAGCAGCCAAGAAGACACCAGCACAGATACGCAGTATTTT. Protein: CASSQEDTSTDTQYF.